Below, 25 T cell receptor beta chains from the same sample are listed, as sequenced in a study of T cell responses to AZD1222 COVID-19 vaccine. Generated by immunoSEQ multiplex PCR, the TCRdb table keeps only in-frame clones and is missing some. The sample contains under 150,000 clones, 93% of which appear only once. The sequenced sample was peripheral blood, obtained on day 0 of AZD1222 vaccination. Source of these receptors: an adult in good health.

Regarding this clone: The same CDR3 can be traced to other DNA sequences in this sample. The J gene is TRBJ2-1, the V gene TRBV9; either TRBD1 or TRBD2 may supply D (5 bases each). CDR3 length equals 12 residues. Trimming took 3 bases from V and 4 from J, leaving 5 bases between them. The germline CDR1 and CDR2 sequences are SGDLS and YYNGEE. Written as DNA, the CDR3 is TGTGCCAGCAGCGGGGGGTACAATGAGCAGTTCTTC. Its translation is CASSGGYNEQFF.

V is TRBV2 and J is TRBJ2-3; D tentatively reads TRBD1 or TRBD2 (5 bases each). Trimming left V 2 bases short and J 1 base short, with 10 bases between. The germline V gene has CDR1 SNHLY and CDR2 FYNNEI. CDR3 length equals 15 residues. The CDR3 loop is CASSEQGVGTDTQYF. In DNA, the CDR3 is TGTGCCAGCAGTGAACAGGGAGTCGGCACAGATACGCAGTATTTT.

The DNA for the CDR3 is TGTGCCAGCAGCCAAGCTCGCGGGGGGGCGAGCACCGGGGAGCTGTTTTTT. It codes for CASSQARGGASTGELFF. The rearrangement links TRBV14 to TRBJ2-2, with 9 nucleotides matching TRBD2. Germline V gene lookup returns CDR1 SGHDN and CDR2 FVKESK. V lost 1 base, J lost 4 bases, and 7 bases stayed unmatched. This CDR3 contains 17 residues.

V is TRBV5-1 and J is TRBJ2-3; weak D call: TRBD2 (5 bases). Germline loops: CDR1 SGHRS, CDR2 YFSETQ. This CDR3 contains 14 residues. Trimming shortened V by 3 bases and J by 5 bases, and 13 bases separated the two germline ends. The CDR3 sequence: CASSSADSRDTQYF. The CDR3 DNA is TGCGCCAGCAGCTCGGCGGACTCGCGAGATACGCAGTATTTT.

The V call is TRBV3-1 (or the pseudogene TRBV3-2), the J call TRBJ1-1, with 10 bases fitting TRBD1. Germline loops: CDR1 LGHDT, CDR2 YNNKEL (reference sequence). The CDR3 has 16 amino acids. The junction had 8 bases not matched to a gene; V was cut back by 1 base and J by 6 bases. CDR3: CASSQGQGAAGPEAFF. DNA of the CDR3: TGTGCCAGCAGCCAAGGACAGGGGGCGGCGGGACCTGAAGCTTTCTTT.

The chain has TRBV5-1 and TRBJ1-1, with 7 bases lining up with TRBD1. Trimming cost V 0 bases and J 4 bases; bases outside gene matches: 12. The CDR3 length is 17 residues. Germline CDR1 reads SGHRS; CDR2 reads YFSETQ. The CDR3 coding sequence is TGCGCCAGCAGCTTGGGGAACAGGGGTTGGGTGAGCACTGAAGCTTTCTTT. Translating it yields CASSLGNRGWVSTEAFF.

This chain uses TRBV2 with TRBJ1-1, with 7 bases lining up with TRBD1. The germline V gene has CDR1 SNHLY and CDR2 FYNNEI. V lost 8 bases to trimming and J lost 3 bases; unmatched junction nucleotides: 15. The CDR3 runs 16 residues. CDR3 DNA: TGTGCCAGCTCCTTGACGACAGGGTATTGGGACACTGAAGCTTTCTTT. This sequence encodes CASSLTTGYWDTEAFF. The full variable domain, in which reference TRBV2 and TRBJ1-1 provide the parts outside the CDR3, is EPEVTQTPSHQVTQMGQEVILRCVPISNHLYFYWYRQILGQKVEFLVSFYNNEISEKSEIFDDQFSVERPDGSNFTLKIRSTKLEDSAMYFCASSLTTGYWDTEAFFGQGTRLTVV.

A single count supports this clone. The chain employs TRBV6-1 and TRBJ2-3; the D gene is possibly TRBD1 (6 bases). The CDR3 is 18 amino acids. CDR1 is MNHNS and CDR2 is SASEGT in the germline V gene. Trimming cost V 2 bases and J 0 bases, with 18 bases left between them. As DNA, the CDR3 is TGTGCCAGCAGTGAAAGGCGCCCTTGGACAGAAAGCACAGATACGCAGTATTTT. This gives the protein CASSERRPWTESTDTQYF.

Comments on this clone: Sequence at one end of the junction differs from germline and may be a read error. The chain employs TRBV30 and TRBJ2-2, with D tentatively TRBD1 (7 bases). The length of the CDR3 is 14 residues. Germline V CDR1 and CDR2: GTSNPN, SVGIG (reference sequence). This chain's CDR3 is CAWGVQGGTGELFF. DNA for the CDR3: TGTGCCTGGGGTGTCCAGGGGGGTACCGGGGAGCTGTTTTTT.

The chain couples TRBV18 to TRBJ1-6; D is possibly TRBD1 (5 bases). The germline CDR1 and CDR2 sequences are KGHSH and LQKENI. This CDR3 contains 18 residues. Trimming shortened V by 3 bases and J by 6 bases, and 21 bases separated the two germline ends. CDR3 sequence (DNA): TGTGCCAGCTCACCCCTAAGCACGGCCCAGGGTGGTAATTCACCCCTCCACTTT. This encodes CASSPLSTAQGGNSPLHF.

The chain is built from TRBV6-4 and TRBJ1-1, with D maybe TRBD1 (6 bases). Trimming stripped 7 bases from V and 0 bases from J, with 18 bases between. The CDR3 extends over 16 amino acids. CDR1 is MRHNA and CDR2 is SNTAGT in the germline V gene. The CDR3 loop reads CASKKQGGLMNTEAFF. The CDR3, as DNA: TGTGCCAGCAAAAAACAGGGTGGCCTAATGAACACTGAAGCTTTCTTT.

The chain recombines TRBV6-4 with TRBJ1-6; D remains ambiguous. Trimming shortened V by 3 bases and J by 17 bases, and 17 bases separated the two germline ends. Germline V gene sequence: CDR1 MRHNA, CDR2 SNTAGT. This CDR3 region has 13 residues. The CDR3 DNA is TGTGCCAGCAGTGAAAACAGCCTTTCATCCATCCACTTT. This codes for CASSENSLSSIHF.

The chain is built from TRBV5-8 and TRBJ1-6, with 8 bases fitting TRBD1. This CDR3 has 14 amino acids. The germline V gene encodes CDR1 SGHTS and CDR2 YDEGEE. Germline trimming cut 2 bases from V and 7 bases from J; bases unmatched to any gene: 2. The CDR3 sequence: CASSLDRGNSPLHF. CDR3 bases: TGTGCCAGCAGCTTAGACAGGGGAAATTCACCCCTCCACTTT.

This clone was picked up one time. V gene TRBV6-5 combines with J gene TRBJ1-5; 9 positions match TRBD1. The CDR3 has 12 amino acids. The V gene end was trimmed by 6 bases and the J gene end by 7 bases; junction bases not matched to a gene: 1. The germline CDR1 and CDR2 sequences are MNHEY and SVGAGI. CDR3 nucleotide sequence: TGTGCCAGCAGGGACAGGGGCCAGCCCCAGCATTTT. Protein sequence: CASRDRGQPQHF.

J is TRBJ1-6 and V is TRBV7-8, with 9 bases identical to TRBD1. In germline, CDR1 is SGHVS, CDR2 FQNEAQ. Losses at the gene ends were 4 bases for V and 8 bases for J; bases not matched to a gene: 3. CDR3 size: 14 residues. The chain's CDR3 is CASSSDRGYSPLHF. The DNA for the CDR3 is TGTGCCAGCAGCTCGGACAGGGGTTATTCACCCCTCCACTTT.

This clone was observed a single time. CDR3 bases: TGCGCCAGCAGCCTCGGAGAAACAGGATATGGCTACACCTTC. Protein sequence: CASSLGETGYGYTF. This sequence joins TRBV4-1 and TRBJ1-2; D perhaps matches TRBD1 (5 bases). Between the trimmed V and J ends, which lost 4 bases and 5 bases, there was a span of 14 bases. Per germline, CDR1 MGHRA and CDR2 YSYEKL. The CDR3 has 14 amino acids.

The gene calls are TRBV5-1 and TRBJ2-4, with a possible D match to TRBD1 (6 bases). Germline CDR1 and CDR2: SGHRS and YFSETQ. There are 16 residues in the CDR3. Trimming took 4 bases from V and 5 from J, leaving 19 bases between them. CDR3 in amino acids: CASSGGLYSAENIQYF. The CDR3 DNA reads TGCGCCAGCAGCGGGGGCCTTTACAGTGCCGAAAACATTCAGTACTTC.

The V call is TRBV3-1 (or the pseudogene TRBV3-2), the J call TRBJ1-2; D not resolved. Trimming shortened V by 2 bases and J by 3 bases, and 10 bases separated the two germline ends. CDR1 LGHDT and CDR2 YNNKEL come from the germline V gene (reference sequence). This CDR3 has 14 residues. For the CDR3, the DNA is TGTGCCAGCAGCCAATCCCCAGGAGACTATGGCTACACCTTC. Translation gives CASSQSPGDYGYTF.

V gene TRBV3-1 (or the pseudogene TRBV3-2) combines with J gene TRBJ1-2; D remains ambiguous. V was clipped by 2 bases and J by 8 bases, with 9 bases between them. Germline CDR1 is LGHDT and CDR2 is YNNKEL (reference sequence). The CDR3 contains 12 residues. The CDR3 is CASSQSSVGYTF. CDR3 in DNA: TGTGCCAGCAGCCAATCCTCGGTCGGCTACACCTTC.

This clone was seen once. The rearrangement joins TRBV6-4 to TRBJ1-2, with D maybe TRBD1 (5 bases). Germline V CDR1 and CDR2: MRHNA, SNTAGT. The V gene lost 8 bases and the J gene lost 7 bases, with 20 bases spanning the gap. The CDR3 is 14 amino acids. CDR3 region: CASRELTGTGGYTF. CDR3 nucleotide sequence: TGTGCCAGCCGGGAACTTACGGGGACGGGTGGCTACACCTTC.

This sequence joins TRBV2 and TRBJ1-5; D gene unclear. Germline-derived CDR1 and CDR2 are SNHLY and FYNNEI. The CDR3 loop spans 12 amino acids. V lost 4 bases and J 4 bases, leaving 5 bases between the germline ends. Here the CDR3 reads CASSGQNQPQHF. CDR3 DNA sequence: TGTGCCAGCAGTGGGCAAAATCAGCCCCAGCATTTT.

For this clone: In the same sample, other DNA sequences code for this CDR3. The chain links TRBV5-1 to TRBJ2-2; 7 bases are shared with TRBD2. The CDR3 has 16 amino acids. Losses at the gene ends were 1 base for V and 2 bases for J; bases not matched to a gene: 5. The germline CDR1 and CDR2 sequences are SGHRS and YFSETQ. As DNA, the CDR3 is TGCGCCAGCAGCTTGTCGGGGGGTGGCAACACCGGGGAGCTGTTTTTT. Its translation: CASSLSGGGNTGELFF.

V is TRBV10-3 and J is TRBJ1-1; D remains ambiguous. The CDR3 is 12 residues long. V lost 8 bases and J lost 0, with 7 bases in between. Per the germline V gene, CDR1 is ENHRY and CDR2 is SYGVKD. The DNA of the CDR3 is TGTGCCATCGGCAAGATGAACACTGAAGCTTTCTTT. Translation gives CAIGKMNTEAFF.

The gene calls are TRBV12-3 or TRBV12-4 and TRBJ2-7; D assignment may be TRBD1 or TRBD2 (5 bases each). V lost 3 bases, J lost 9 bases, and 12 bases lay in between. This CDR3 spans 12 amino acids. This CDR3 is CASSLGEEGQYF. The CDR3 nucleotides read TGTGCCAGCAGTTTGGGGGAAGAGGGGCAGTACTTC.

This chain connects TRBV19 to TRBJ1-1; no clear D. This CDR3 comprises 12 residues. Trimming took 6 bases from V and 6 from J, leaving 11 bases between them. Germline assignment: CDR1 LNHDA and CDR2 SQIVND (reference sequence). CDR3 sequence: CASRGLVSEAFF. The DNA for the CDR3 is TGTGCCAGTAGAGGACTGGTTTCTGAAGCTTTCTTT.